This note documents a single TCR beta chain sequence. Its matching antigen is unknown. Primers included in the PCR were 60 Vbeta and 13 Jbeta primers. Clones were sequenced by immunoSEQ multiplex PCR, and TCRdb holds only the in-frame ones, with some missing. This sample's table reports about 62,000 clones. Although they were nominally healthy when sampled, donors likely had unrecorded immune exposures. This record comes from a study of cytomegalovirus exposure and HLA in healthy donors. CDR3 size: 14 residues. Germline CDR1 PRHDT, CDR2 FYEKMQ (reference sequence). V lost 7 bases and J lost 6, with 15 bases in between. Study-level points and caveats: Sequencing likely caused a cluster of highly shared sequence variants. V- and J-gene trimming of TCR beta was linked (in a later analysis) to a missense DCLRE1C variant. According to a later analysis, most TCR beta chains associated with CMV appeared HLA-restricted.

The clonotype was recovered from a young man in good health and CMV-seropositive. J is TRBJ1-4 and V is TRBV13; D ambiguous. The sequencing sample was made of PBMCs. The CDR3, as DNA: TGTGCCAGCACCGCCCCGGGAATCCATGAAAAACTGTTTTTT. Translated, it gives CASTAPGIHEKLFF.